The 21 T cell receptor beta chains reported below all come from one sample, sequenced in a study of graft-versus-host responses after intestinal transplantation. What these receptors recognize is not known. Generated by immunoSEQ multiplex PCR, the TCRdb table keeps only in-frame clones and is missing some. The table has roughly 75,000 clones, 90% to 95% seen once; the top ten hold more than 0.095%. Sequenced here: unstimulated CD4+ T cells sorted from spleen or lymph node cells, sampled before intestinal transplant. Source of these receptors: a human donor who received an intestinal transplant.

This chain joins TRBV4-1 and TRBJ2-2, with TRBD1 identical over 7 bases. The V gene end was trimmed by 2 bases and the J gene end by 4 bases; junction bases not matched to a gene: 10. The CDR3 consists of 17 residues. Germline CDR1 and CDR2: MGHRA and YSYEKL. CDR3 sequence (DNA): TGCGCCAGCAGCCAACCCCCGGGACAGAAGCCCACCGGGGAGCTGTTTTTT. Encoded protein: CASSQPPGQKPTGELFF.

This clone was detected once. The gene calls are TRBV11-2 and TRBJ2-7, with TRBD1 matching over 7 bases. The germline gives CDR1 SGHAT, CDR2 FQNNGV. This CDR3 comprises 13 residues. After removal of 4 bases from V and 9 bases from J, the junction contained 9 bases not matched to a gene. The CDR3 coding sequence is TGTGCCAGCAGCTCCCAACAGGGGTCTGGGCAGTACTTC. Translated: CASSSQQGSGQYF.

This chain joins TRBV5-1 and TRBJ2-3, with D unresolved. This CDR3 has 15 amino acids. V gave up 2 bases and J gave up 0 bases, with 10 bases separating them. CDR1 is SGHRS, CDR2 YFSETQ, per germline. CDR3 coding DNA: TGCGCCAGCAGCTTAACGACACAGAGCACAGATACGCAGTATTTT. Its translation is CASSLTTQSTDTQYF.

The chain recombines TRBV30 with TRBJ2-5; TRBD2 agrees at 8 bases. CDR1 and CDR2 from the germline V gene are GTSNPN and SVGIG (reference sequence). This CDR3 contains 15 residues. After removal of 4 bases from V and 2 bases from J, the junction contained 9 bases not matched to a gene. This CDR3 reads CAWTDGGARQETQYF. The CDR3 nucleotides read TGTGCCTGGACCGACGGGGGGGCCCGTCAAGAGACCCAGTACTTC.

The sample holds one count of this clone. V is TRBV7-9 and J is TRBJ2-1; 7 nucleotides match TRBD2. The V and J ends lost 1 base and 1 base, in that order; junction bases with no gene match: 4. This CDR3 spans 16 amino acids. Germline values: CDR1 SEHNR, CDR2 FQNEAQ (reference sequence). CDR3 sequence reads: CASSLGGGGSYNEQFF. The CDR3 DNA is TGTGCCAGCAGCTTAGGCGGGGGTGGATCCTACAATGAGCAGTTCTTC.

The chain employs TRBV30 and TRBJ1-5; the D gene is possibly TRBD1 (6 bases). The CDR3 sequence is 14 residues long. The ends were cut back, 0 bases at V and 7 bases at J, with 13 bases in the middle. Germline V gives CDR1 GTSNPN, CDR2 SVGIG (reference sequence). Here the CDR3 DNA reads TGTGCCTGGAGTGTATCGGGGGGCGGACAGCCCCAGCATTTT. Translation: CAWSVSGGGQPQHF. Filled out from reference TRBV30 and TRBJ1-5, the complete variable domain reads SQTIHQWPATLVQPVGSPLSLECTVEGTSNPNLYWYRQAAGRGLQLLFYSVGIGQISSEVPQNLSASRPQDRQFILSSKKLLLSDSGFYLCAWSVSGGGQPQHFGDGTRLSIL.

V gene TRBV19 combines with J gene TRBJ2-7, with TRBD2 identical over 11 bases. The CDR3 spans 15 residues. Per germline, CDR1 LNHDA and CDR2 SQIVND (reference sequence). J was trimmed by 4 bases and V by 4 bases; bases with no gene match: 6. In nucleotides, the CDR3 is TGTGCCAGTAGTAGATCGGGACTAGCGGAATACGAGCAGTACTTC. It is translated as CASSRSGLAEYEQYF. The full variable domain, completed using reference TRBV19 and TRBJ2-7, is DGGITQSPKYLFRKEGQNVTLSCEQNLNHDAMYWYRQDPGQGLRLIYYSQIVNDFQKGDIAEGYSVSREKKESFPLTVTSAQKNPTAFYLCASSRSGLAEYEQYFGPGTRLTVT.

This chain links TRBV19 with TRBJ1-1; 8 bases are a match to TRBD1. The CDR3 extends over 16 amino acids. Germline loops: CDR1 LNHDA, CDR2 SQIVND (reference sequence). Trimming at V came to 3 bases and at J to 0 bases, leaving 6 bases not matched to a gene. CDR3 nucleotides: TGTGCCAGTAGTATGCGGGACAGGCCCCTGAACACTGAAGCTTTCTTT. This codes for CASSMRDRPLNTEAFF.

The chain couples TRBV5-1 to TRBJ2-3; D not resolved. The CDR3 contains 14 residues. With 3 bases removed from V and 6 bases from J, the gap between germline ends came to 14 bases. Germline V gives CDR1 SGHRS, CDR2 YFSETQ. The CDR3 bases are TGCGCCAGCAGCTATACCGCAGGTACGGATACGCAGTATTTT. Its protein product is CASSYTAGTDTQYF.

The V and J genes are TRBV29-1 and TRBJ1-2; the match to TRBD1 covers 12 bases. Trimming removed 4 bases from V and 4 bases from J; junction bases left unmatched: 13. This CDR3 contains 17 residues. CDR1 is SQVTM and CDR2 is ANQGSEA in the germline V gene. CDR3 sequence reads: CSVGDTGTGGDGYGYTF. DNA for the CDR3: TGCAGCGTTGGAGATACCGGGACAGGGGGCGATGGCTATGGCTACACCTTC.

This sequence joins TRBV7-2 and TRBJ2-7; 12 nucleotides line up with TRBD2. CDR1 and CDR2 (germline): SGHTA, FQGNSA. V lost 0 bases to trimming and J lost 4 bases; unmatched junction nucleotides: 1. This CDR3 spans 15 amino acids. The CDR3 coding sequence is TGTGCCAGCAGCTTAGCACTAGCGGGGGGTTACGAGCAGTACTTC. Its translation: CASSLALAGGYEQYF.

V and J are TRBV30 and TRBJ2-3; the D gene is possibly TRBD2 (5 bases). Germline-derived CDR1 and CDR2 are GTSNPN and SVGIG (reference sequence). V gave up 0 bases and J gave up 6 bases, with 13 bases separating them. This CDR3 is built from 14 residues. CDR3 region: CAWSVGSGWDTQYF. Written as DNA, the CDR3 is TGTGCCTGGAGTGTAGGGTCGGGGTGGGATACGCAGTATTTT.

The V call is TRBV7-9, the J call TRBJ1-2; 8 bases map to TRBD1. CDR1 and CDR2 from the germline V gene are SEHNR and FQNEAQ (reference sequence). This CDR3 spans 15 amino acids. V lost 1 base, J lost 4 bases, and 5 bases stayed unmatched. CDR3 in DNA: TGTGCCAGCAGCTTAGGGACAGGGATCAGCTATGGCTACACCTTC. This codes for CASSLGTGISYGYTF.

This chain's CDR3 is CASSEALSASGYYEQYF. The CDR3, as DNA: TGTGCCAGCAGTGAAGCCCTATCTGCTAGCGGTTACTACGAGCAGTACTTC. V is TRBV6-1 and J is TRBJ2-7, with 7 nucleotides matching TRBD2. The CDR3 has 17 amino acids. From germline, CDR1 is MNHNS and CDR2 SASEGT. J gave up 3 bases and V 0 bases, and 11 bases lay outside the gene matches.

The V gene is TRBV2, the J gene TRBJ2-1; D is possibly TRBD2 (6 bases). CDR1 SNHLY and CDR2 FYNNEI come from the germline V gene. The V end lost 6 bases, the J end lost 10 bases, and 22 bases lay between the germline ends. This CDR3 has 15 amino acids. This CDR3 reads CASRLGLQDSEEQFF. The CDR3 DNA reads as TGTGCCAGCAGGCTGGGACTCCAGGATTCAGAGGAGCAGTTCTTC. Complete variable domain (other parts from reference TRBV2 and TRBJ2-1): EPEVTQTPSHQVTQMGQEVILRCVPISNHLYFYWYRQILGQKVEFLVSFYNNEISEKSEIFDDQFSVERPDGSNFTLKIRSTKLEDSAMYFCASRLGLQDSEEQFFGPGTRLTVL.

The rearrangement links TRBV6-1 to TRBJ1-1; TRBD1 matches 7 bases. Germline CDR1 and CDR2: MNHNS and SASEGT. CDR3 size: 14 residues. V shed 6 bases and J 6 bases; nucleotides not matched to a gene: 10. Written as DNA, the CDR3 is TGTGCCAGCAGCGTTGTCGACAGGGCGGCTGAAGCTTTCTTT. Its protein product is CASSVVDRAAEAFF.

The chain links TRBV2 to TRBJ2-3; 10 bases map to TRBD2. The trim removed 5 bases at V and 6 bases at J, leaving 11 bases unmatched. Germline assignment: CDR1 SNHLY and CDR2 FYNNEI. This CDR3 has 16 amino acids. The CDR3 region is CASSYRSGGAGDTQYF. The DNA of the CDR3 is TGTGCCAGCAGTTACCGGAGCGGGGGGGCCGGTGATACGCAGTATTTT. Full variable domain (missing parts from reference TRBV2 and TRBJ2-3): EPEVTQTPSHQVTQMGQEVILRCVPISNHLYFYWYRQILGQKVEFLVSFYNNEISEKSEIFDDQFSVERPDGSNFTLKIRSTKLEDSAMYFCASSYRSGGAGDTQYFGPGTRLTVL.

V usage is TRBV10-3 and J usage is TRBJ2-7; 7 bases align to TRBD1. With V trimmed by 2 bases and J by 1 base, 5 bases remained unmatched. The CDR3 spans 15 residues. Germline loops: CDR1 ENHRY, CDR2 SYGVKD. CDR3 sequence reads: CAISEVRQGSYEQYF. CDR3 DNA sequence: TGTGCCATCAGTGAGGTTAGACAGGGATCCTACGAGCAGTACTTC.

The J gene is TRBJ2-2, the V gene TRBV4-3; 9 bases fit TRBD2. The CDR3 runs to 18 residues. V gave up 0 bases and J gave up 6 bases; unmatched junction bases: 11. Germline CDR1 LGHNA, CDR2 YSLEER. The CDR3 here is CASSQDWGLAGWAGELFF. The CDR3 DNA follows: TGCGCCAGCAGCCAAGATTGGGGGCTAGCGGGGTGGGCCGGGGAGCTGTTTTTT.

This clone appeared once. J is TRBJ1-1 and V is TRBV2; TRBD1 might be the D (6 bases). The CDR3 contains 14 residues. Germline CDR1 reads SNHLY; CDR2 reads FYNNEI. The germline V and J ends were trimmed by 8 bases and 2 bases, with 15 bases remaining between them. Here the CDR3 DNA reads TGTGCCAGCTCCCCGGGACACCAAAACACTGAAGCTTTCTTT. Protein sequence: CASSPGHQNTEAFF.

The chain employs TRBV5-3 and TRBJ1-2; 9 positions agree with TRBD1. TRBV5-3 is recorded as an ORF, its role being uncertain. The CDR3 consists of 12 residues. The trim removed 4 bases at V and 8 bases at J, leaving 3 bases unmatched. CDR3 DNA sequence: TGTGCCAGAAGCCGGACAGGGGAGGGCTACACCTTC. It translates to CARSRTGEGYTF.